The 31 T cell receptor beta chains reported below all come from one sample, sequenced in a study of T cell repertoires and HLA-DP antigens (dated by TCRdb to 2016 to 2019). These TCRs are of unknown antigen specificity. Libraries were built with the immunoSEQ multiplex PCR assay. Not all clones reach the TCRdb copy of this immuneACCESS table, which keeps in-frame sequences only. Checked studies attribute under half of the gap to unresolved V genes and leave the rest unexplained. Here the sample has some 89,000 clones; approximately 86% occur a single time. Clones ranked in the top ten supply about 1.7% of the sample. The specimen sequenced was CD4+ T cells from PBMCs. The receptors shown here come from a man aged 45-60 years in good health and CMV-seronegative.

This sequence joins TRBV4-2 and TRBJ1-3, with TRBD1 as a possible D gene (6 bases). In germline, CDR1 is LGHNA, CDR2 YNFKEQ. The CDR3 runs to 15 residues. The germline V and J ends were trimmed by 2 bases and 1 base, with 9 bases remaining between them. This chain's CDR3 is CASSQPTGSGNTIYF. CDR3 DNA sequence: TGTGCCAGCAGCCAACCAACAGGGTCTGGAAACACCATATATTTT.

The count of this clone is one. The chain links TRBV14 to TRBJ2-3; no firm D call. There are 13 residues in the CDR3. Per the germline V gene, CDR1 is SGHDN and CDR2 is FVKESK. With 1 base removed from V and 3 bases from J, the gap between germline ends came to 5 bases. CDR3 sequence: CASSQVSTDTQYF. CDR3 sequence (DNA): TGTGCCAGCAGCCAAGTCAGTACAGATACGCAGTATTTT.

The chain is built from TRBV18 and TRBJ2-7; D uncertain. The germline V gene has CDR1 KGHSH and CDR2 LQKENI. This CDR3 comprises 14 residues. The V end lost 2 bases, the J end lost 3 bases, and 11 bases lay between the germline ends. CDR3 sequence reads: CASSPGRVGYEQYF. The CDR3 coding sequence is TGTGCCAGCTCACCAGGCAGAGTTGGCTACGAGCAGTACTTC. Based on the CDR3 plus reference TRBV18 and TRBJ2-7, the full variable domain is NAGVMQNPRHLVRRRGQEARLRCSPMKGHSHVYWYRQLPEEGLKFMVYLQKENIIDESGMPKERFSAEFPKEGPSILRIQQVVRGDSAAYFCASSPGRVGYEQYFGPGTRLTVT.

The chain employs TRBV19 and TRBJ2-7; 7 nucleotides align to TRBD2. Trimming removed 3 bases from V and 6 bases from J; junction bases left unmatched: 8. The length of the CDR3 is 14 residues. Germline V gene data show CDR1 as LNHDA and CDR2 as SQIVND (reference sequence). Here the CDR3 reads CASSIGGSPAEQYF. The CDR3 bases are TGTGCCAGTAGTATTGGCGGGAGCCCCGCCGAGCAGTACTTC.

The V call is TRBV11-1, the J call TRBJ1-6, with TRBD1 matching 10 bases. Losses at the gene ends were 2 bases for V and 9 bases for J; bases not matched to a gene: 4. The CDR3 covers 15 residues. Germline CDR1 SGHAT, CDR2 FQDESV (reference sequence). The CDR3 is CASSLLGQGVSPLHF. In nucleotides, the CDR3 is TGTGCCAGCAGCTTACTTGGACAGGGGGTTTCACCCCTCCACTTT.

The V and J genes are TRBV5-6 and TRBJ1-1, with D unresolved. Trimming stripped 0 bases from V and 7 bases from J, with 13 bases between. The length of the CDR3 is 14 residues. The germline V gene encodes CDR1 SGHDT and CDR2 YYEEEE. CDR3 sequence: CASSLASRFSEAFF. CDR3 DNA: TGTGCCAGCAGCTTGGCCTCGCGGTTTAGTGAAGCTTTCTTT.

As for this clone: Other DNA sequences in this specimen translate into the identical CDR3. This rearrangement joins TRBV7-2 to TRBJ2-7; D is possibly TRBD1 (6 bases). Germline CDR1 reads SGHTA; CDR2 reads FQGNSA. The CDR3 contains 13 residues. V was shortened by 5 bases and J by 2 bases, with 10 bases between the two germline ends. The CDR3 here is CASSPTGPYEQYF. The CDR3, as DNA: TGTGCCAGCAGCCCTACAGGGCCCTACGAGCAGTACTTC.

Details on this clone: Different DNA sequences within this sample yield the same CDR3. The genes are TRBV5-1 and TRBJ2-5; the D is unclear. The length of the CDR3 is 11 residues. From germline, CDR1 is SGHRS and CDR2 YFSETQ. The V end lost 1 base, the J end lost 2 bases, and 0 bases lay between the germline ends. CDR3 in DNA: TGCGCCAGCAGCTTGCAAGAGACCCAGTACTTC. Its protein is CASSLQETQYF.

DNA of the CDR3: TGCAGCGTGCAAGATGGGGGAAAACTGTTTTTT. Translated, it gives CSVQDGGKLFF. V and J are TRBV29-1 and TRBJ1-4, with a possible D match to TRBD1 (5 bases). The V gene lost 6 bases and the J gene lost 10 bases, with 12 bases spanning the gap. The length of the CDR3 is 11 residues. The germline V gene encodes CDR1 SQVTM and CDR2 ANQGSEA.

The CDR3 bases are TGCAGCGTTGCCGAAAGGGAAAAACTGTTTTTT. Amino acids: CSVAEREKLFF. The chain joins TRBV29-1 to TRBJ1-4; no clear D. Germline lookup yields CDR1 SQVTM and CDR2 ANQGSEA. V was clipped by 4 bases and J by 8 bases, with 8 bases between them. The CDR3 has 11 amino acids.

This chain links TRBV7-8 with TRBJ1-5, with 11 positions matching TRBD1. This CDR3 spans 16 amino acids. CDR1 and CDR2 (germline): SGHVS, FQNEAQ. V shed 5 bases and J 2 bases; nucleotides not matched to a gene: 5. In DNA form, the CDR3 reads TGTGCCAGCAGCCTATCGGGACAGGGGGGCAATCAGCCCCAGCATTTT. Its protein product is CASSLSGQGGNQPQHF.

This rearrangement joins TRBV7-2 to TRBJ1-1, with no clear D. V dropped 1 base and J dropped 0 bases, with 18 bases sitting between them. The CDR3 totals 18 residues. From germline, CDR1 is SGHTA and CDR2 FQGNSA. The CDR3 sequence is CASSLGVVLGTVNTEAFF. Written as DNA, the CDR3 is TGTGCCAGCAGCTTAGGGGTTGTCCTGGGAACCGTGAACACTGAAGCTTTCTTT.

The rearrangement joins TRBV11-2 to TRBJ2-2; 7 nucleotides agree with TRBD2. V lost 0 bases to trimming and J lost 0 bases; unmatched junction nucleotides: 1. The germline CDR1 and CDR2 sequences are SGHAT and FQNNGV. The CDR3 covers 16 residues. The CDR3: CASSLDGGANTGELFF. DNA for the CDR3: TGTGCCAGCAGCTTAGATGGGGGGGCGAACACCGGGGAGCTGTTTTTT.

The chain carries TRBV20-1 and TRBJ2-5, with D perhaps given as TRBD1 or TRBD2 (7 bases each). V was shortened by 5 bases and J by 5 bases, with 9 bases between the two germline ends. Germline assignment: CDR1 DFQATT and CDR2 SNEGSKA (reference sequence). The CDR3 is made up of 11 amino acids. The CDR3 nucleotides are TGCAGTGCTCAGGGGGGGGAGACCCAGTACTTC. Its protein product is CSAQGGETQYF.

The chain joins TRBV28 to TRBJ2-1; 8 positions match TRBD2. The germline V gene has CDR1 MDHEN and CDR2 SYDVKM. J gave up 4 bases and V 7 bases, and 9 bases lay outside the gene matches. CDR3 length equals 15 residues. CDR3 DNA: TGTGCCAGCACCCCGGGGGGGAGGGTTTACAATGAGCAGTTCTTC. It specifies CASTPGGRVYNEQFF.

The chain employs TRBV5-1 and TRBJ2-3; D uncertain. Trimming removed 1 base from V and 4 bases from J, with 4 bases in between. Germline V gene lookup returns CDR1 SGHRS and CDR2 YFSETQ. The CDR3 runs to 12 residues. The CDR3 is CASSLFPDTQYF. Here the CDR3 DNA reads TGCGCCAGCAGCTTGTTCCCAGATACGCAGTATTTT. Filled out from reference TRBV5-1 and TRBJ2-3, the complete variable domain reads KAGVTQTPRYLIKTRGQQVTLSCSPISGHRSVSWYQQTPGQGLQFLFEYFSETQRNKGNFPGRFSGRQFSNSRSEMNVSTLELGDSALYLCASSLFPDTQYFGPGTRLTVL.

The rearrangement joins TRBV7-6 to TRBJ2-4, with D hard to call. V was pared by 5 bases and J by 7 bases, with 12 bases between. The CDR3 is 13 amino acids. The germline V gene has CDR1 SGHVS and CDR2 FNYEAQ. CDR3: CASSVGPANIQYF. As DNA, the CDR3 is TGTGCCAGCAGCGTTGGGCCGGCGAACATTCAGTACTTC.

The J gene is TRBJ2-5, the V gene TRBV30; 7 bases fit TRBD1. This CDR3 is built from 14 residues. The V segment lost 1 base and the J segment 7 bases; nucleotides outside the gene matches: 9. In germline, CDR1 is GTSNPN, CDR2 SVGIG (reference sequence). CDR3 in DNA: TGTGCCTGGAGTGAGGGGGCCGGACCGCGGACCCAGTACTTC. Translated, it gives CAWSEGAGPRTQYF.

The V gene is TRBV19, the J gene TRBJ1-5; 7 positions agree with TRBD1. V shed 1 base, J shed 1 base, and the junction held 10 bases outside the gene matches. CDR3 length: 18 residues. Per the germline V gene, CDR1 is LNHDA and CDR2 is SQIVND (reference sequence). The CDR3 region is CASSIGHRDSISNQPQHF. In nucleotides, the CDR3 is TGTGCCAGTAGTATAGGTCACCGGGACAGCATAAGCAATCAGCCCCAGCATTTT.

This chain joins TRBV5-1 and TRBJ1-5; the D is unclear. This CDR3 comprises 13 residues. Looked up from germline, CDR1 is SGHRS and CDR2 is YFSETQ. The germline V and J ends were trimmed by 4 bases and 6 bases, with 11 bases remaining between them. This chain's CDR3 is CASSPKAGQPQHF. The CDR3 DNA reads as TGCGCCAGCAGCCCAAAGGCGGGTCAGCCCCAGCATTTT.

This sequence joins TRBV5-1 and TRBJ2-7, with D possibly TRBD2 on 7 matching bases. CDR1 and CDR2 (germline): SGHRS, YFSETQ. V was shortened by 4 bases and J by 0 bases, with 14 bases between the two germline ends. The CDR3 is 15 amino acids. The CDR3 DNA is TGCGCCAGCAGCCGCGGGGGCGGGGACTCCTACGAGCAGTACTTC. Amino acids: CASSRGGGDSYEQYF.

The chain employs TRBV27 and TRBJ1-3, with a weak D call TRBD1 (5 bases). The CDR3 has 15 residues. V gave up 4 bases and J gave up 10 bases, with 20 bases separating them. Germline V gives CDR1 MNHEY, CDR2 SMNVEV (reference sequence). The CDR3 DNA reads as TGTGCCAGCAGTTCCGCGGGACTCCCCGGGGGGACCATATATTTT. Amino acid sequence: CASSSAGLPGGTIYF.

CDR3 loop: CASSQAGGNYGYTF. The CDR3 nucleotides are TGTGCCAGCAGCCAAGCGGGGGGTAACTATGGCTACACCTTC. The chain joins TRBV4-2 to TRBJ1-2, with D maybe TRBD1 (5 bases). The V end was cut by 1 base, the J end by 1 base, with 7 bases between. This CDR3 is 14 amino acids long. The germline gives CDR1 LGHNA, CDR2 YNFKEQ.

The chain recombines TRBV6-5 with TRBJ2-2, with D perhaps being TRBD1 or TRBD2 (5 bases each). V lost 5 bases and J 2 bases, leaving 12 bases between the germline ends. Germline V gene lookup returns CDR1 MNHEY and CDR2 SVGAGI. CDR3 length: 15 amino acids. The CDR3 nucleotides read TGTGCCAGCAGTGGACTGACAGATAACACCGGGGAGCTGTTTTTT. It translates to CASSGLTDNTGELFF.

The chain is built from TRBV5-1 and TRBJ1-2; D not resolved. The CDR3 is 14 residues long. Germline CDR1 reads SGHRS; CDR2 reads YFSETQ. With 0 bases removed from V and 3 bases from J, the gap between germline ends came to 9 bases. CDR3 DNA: TGCGCCAGCAGCTTGGACGCCCGGGACTATGGCTACACCTTC. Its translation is CASSLDARDYGYTF.

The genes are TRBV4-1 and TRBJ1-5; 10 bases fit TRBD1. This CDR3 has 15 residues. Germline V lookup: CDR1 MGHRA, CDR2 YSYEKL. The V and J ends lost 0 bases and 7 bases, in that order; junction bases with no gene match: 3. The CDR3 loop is CASSQDGTGDQPQHF. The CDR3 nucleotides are TGCGCCAGCAGCCAAGATGGGACAGGGGACCAGCCCCAGCATTTT.

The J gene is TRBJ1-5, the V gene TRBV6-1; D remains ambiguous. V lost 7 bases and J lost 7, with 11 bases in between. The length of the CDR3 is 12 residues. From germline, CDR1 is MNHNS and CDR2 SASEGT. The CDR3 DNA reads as TGTGCCAGCAAGGAGAATAGACAGCCCCAGCATTTT. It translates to CASKENRQPQHF.

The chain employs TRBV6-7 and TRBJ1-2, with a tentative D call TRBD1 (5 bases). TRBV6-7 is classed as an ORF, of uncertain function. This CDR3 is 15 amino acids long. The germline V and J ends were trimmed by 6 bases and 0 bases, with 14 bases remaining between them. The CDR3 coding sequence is TGTGCCAGCAGGACTGGGACGGGGGCTAACTATGGCTACACCTTC. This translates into CASRTGTGANYGYTF.

The CDR3 loop is CASSQGQQGRAQYF. The CDR3 bases are TGCGCCAGCAGCCAAGGTCAACAGGGTCGGGCGCAGTATTTT. The rearrangement links TRBV4-3 to TRBJ2-3; TRBD1 might be the D (6 bases). The V end lost 1 base, the J end lost 10 bases, and 15 bases lay between the germline ends. The CDR3 consists of 14 residues. Germline CDR1 and CDR2: LGHNA and YSLEER.

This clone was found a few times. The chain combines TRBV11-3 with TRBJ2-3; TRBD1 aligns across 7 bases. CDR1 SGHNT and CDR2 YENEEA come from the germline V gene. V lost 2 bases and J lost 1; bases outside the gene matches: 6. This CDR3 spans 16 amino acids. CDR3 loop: CASSLRKGAGTDTQYF. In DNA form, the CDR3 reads TGTGCCAGCAGCTTACGGAAGGGGGCCGGCACAGATACGCAGTATTTT.

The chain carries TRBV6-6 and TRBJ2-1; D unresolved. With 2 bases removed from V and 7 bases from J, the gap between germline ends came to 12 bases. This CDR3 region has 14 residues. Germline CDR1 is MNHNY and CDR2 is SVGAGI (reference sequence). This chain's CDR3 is CASSYDLYGNEQFF. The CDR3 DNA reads TGTGCCAGCAGTTACGACTTATACGGAAATGAGCAGTTCTTC.